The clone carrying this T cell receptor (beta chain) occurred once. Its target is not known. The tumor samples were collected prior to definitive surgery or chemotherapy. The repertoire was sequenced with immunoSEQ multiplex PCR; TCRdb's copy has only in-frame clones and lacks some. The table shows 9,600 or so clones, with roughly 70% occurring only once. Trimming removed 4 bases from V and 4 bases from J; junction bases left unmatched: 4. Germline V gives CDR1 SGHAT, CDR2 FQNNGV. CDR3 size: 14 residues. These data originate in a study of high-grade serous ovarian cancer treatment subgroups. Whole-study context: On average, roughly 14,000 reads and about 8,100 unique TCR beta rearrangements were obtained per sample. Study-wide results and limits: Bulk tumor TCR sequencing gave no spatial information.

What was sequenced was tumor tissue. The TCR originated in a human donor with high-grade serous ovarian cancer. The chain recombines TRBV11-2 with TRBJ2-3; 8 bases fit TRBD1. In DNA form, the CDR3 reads TGTGCCAGCAGCTACGGACAGGGCCCAGATACGCAGTATTTT. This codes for CASSYGQGPDTQYF.